This TCR beta chain was sequenced in a study of shared clonotypes between healthy human individuals. Study-level information: Each donor contributed plates that comprised three CD4 naive, three CD4 memory, two CD8 naive and one CD8 memory.

About this clone itself: Its antigen remains unidentified.

Study-level results: Only a few donors were included, so the genetic and exposure-history diversity represented was limited. Among a few donors, about 4.6% of naive CD4 clonotypes were found in common.

Evenly divided among several immunoSEQ plates was the genomic DNA of each subset. Measured with immunoSEQ multiplex PCR; TCRdb has only the in-frame clones, and not every one. The data hold around 2.3 million clones, with nearly 97% observed a single time. The CDR3 extends over 13 amino acids. Per germline, CDR1 ENHRY and CDR2 SYGVKD. Trimming removed 11 bases from V and 9 bases from J; junction bases left unmatched: 7. The sequencing sample was made of naive CD4+ T cells sorted from blood. Subset indicated: CD45RA+ positively selected. The clonotype was recovered from a man in his late teens or twenties in good health. This chain uses TRBV10-3 with TRBJ2-1; the match to TRBD2 covers 13 bases. The CDR3 nucleotides are TGTGCCGTAACCGGGACTAGCGGGACTGAGCAGTTCTTC. Its translation: CAVTGTSGTEQFF.